Below are 22 T cell receptor beta chains sequenced from a single sample in a study of shared clonotypes between healthy human individuals. TCRdb's table, derived via immunoSEQ multiplex PCR, lists solely in-frame clones and lacks some. This sample has fewer than 2.5 million clones, with roughly 93% found just once. Sample: naive CD4+ T cells from PBMCs. This sample's subset: CD45RA+ positively selected. The receptors derive from a man younger than 35 in good health. Some clones in this sample may be carry-over from other donors' samples.

The J gene is TRBJ2-1, the V gene TRBV18; 11 positions agree with TRBD2. Germline V gene lookup returns CDR1 KGHSH and CDR2 LQKENI. Trimming removed 0 bases from V and 5 bases from J; junction bases left unmatched: 6. CDR3 length: 17 amino acids. CDR3 protein: CASSPPGTSGYNNEQFF. Written as DNA, the CDR3 is TGTGCCAGCTCACCACCGGGGACTAGCGGCTATAACAATGAGCAGTTCTTC. Drawing the rest from reference TRBV18 and TRBJ2-1, the complete variable domain is NAGVMQNPRHLVRRRGQEARLRCSPMKGHSHVYWYRQLPEEGLKFMVYLQKENIIDESGMPKERFSAEFPKEGPSILRIQQVVRGDSAAYFCASSPPGTSGYNNEQFFGPGTRLTVL.

V and J are TRBV5-8 and TRBJ2-5; 8 nucleotides align to TRBD2. Germline V gene data show CDR1 as SGHTS and CDR2 as YDEGEE. The CDR3 has 14 residues. V shed 2 bases, J shed 3 bases, and the junction held 3 bases outside the gene matches. CDR3: CASSFGGGKETQYF. CDR3 nucleotides: TGTGCCAGCAGCTTCGGGGGGGGAAAAGAGACCCAGTACTTC.

The rearrangement links TRBV7-2 to TRBJ1-1; D unclear. Germline CDR1 and CDR2: SGHTA and FQGNSA. This CDR3 has 13 residues. The V gene lost 5 bases and the J gene lost 10 bases, with 17 bases spanning the gap. CDR3 sequence reads: CASSPRDDLGAFF. Here the CDR3 DNA reads TGTGCCAGCAGCCCCCGTGATGATTTGGGAGCTTTCTTT.

V is TRBV5-4 and J is TRBJ1-1; TRBD1 aligns across 9 bases. This CDR3 region has 15 residues. J lost 5 bases, V lost 3 bases, and 8 bases had no gene match. Germline CDR1 reads SGHNT; CDR2 reads YYREEE (reference sequence). CDR3 region: CASSSPRDRVTEAFF. CDR3 nucleotides: TGTGCCAGCAGCTCCCCCCGGGACAGGGTGACTGAAGCTTTCTTT.

Worth noting for this clone: Other DNA variants within this sample encode the same CDR3. This rearrangement joins TRBV5-1 to TRBJ2-5; 8 bases agree with TRBD2. Germline lookup yields CDR1 SGHRS and CDR2 YFSETQ. The CDR3 runs 14 residues. Unmatched junction bases numbered 3, after V lost 0 bases and J lost 5 bases. CDR3: CASSLGTGGETQYF. The CDR3 nucleotides are TGCGCCAGCAGCTTGGGGACGGGAGGGGAGACCCAGTACTTC. Full variable domain (remainder filled in from reference TRBV5-1 and TRBJ2-5): KAGVTQTPRYLIKTRGQQVTLSCSPISGHRSVSWYQQTPGQGLQFLFEYFSETQRNKGNFPGRFSGRQFSNSRSEMNVSTLELGDSALYLCASSLGTGGETQYFGPGTRLLVL.

The chain links TRBV28 to TRBJ2-4; 9 bases fit TRBD1. Germline CDR1 and CDR2: MDHEN and SYDVKM. CDR3 length: 15 amino acids. Losses at the gene ends were 5 bases for V and 1 base for J; bases not matched to a gene: 3. CDR3 protein: CASSDRGMAKNIQYF. CDR3 DNA sequence: TGTGCCAGCAGTGACAGGGGGATGGCCAAAAACATTCAGTACTTC. The full variable domain, in which reference TRBV28 and TRBJ2-4 provide the parts outside the CDR3, is DVKVTQSSRYLVKRTGEKVFLECVQDMDHENMFWYRQDPGLGLRLIYFSYDVKMKEKGDIPEGYSVSREKKERFSLILESASTNQTSMYLCASSDRGMAKNIQYFGAGTRLSVL.

Notes on this clone: This sample includes further DNA sequences coding for the same CDR3. The chain couples TRBV28 to TRBJ2-7; either TRBD1 or TRBD2 may supply D (5 bases each). The CDR3 extends over 13 amino acids. CDR1 is MDHEN and CDR2 is SYDVKM in the germline V gene. Deletions cut 4 bases from V and 7 bases from J, with 14 bases between. CDR3 sequence reads: CASSSGTLREQYF. The CDR3 region has the DNA TGTGCCAGCAGTTCCGGGACCCTACGGGAGCAGTACTTC.

In the case of this clone: In the same sample, other DNA sequences code for this CDR3. The CDR3 nucleotides read TGCGCCAGCAGCCGAGCGGGTGAGACCCAGTACTTC. Amino acids: CASSRAGETQYF. The chain couples TRBV5-1 to TRBJ2-5; maybe TRBD2 (6 bases). V lost 4 bases, J lost 5 bases, and 9 bases lay in between. The CDR3 is made up of 12 amino acids. The V gene's germline CDR1 is SGHRS and CDR2 YFSETQ.

The genes are TRBV7-2 and TRBJ1-2; D uncertain. This CDR3 is 13 amino acids long. Germline V gene sequence: CDR1 SGHTA, CDR2 FQGNSA. V lost 5 bases and J 3 bases, leaving 10 bases between the germline ends. CDR3 protein: CASSRSTDYGYTF. The CDR3 nucleotides are TGTGCCAGCAGCCGATCGACGGACTATGGCTACACCTTC.

V is TRBV5-6 and J is TRBJ1-6; D is uncertain. Per germline, CDR1 SGHDT and CDR2 YYEEEE. The CDR3 runs 16 residues. Trimming shortened V by 5 bases and J by 7 bases, and 19 bases separated the two germline ends. This chain's CDR3 is CASRHYVRTENSPLHF. CDR3 bases: TGTGCCAGCAGGCATTACGTCCGGACGGAGAATTCACCCCTCCACTTT.

This chain joins TRBV13 and TRBJ1-2; unclear D gene. Germline V gene data show CDR1 as PRHDT and CDR2 as FYEKMQ (reference sequence). The CDR3 has 14 amino acids. V lost 8 bases and J 1 base, leaving 14 bases between the germline ends. CDR3 nucleotide sequence: TGTGCCAGCGGTTCGTCGGCAGGTAACTATGGCTACACCTTC. Translating it yields CASGSSAGNYGYTF.

The chain uses TRBV7-2 and TRBJ2-7, with D perhaps TRBD1 (5 bases). CDR1 is SGHTA and CDR2 is FQGNSA in the germline V gene. Trimming left V 5 bases short and J 2 bases short, with 10 bases between. The CDR3 has 13 residues. As DNA, the CDR3 is TGTGCCAGCAGCCGAAGACAGACCTACGAGCAGTACTTC. Residues: CASSRRQTYEQYF.

The chain carries TRBV25-1 and TRBJ1-4; D is undetermined. The V end lost 1 base, the J end lost 8 bases, and 14 bases lay between the germline ends. The V gene's germline CDR1 is MGHDK and CDR2 SYGVNS. This CDR3 is built from 15 residues. CDR3 DNA: TGTGCCAGCAGTGAATCAGCGGGCGCGGGAGAAAAACTGTTTTTT. This encodes CASSESAGAGEKLFF. Together with reference TRBV25-1 and TRBJ1-4, the CDR3 gives the full variable domain: EADIYQTPRYLVIGTGKKITLECSQTMGHDKMYWYQQDPGMELHLIHYSYGVNSTEKGDLSSESTVSRIRTEHFPLTLESARPSHTSQYLCASSESAGAGEKLFFGSGTQLSVL.

The chain links TRBV5-8 to TRBJ2-7, with D perhaps being TRBD1 or TRBD2 (6 bases each). The germline V gene encodes CDR1 SGHTS and CDR2 YDEGEE. The ends were cut back, 6 bases at V and 5 bases at J, with 15 bases in the middle. The CDR3 sequence is 13 residues long. The CDR3 DNA reads as TGTGCCAGCACCCGAGGGGGGATTAACGAGCAGTACTTC. This encodes CASTRGGINEQYF.

V is TRBV6-1 and J is TRBJ2-7; D perhaps matches TRBD1 (6 bases). V gave up 4 bases and J gave up 2 bases, with 12 bases separating them. CDR1 is MNHNS and CDR2 is SASEGT in the germline V gene. This CDR3 region has 14 residues. The CDR3 reads CASSVGDNTYEQYF. CDR3 bases: TGTGCCAGCAGTGTAGGGGACAACACCTACGAGCAGTACTTC.

The chain couples TRBV4-1 to TRBJ2-1, with TRBD2 matching over 10 bases. The CDR3 loop spans 18 amino acids. Unmatched junction bases numbered 5, after V lost 0 bases and J lost 0 bases. In germline, CDR1 is MGHRA, CDR2 YSYEKL. CDR3 loop: CASSQDRIAGGSYNEQFF. The CDR3 coding sequence is TGCGCCAGCAGCCAAGATAGAATAGCGGGGGGCTCCTACAATGAGCAGTTCTTC.

The chain uses TRBV5-1 and TRBJ1-1; D remains unclear. In germline, CDR1 is SGHRS, CDR2 YFSETQ. V was shortened by 4 bases and J by 1 base, with 8 bases between the two germline ends. The CDR3 length is 13 residues. As DNA, the CDR3 is TGCGCCAGCAGCACGACACAGAACACTGAAGCTTTCTTT. This translates into CASSTTQNTEAFF. Supplemented by reference TRBV5-1 and TRBJ1-1, the full variable domain reads KAGVTQTPRYLIKTRGQQVTLSCSPISGHRSVSWYQQTPGQGLQFLFEYFSETQRNKGNFPGRFSGRQFSNSRSEMNVSTLELGDSALYLCASSTTQNTEAFFGQGTRLTVV.

The chain employs TRBV19 and TRBJ2-7; D is tentatively TRBD1 or TRBD2 (5 bases each). The CDR3 totals 16 residues. V lost 6 bases and J lost 0, with 18 bases in between. The germline V gene has CDR1 LNHDA and CDR2 SQIVND (reference sequence). CDR3 sequence (DNA): TGTGCCAGTAGCGTCCGGAGGACACTGCCCTCCTACGAGCAGTACTTC. Its protein product is CASSVRRTLPSYEQYF.

The chain is built from TRBV28 and TRBJ2-6; D not certain. Trimming took 4 bases from V and 0 from J, leaving 4 bases between them. CDR3 size: 14 residues. In germline, CDR1 is MDHEN, CDR2 SYDVKM. The chain's CDR3 is CASSSVSGANVLTF. The CDR3 region has the DNA TGTGCCAGCAGTTCCGTCTCTGGGGCCAACGTCCTGACTTTC.

The rearrangement joins TRBV30 to TRBJ1-5, with 7 bases aligning to TRBD1. CDR3 length: 15 residues. Trimming took 0 bases from V and 3 from J; bases not matched to a gene: 5. Germline V gene data show CDR1 as GTSNPN and CDR2 as SVGIG (reference sequence). As DNA, the CDR3 is TGTGCCTGGAGTGTAGGGGGACAGCTCAATCAGCCCCAGCATTTT. It codes for CAWSVGGQLNQPQHF.

As concerns this clone: The sample contains more than one DNA sequence encoding this CDR3. The chain combines TRBV7-8 with TRBJ1-1, with unresolved D. V lost 3 bases and J 5 bases, leaving 10 bases between the germline ends. The germline V gene has CDR1 SGHVS and CDR2 FQNEAQ. The CDR3 runs 13 residues. The CDR3 DNA follows: TGTGCCAGCAGCTTTGGTCAAGGGACTGAAGCTTTCTTT. Protein: CASSFGQGTEAFF.

The rearrangement links TRBV6-5 to TRBJ1-2; D is unclear. Germline V lookup: CDR1 MNHEY, CDR2 SVGAGI. This CDR3 has 14 amino acids. Trimming took off 6 bases at V and 5 bases at J, with 16 bases between the two ends. The CDR3 coding sequence is TGTGCCAGCAGCCCGGGGAGGGAAGAATATGGCTACACCTTC. Translating it yields CASSPGREEYGYTF.